These 30 T cell receptor beta chains were all obtained from the same sample, sequenced in a study of blood T cells in healthy people across ages. PCR was performed a second time for about 7 to 11 cycles using a sample-barcoded 5' primer and a J-beta primer mix. TCRdb re-analysed the 5' RACE reads in MiXCR, keeping a single row per CDR3 protein. This table holds roughly 1,100,000 distinct CDR3 sequences, about 25% found once. These data were also filed under a second study, of T cells of mothers and their children.

The sample taken for sequencing was blood. The source of these receptors is a girl aged 2-9 years in good health.

This chain's CDR3 is CASSQDIPGTGNSPLHF. Written as DNA, the CDR3 is TGTGCCAGCAGCCAAGATATCCCAGGGACAGGTAATTCACCCCTCCACTTT. V is TRBV3-1 and J is TRBJ1-6; TRBD1 aligns across 8 bases. V dropped 0 bases and J dropped 6; count of bases not matched to a gene: 7. CDR1 and CDR2 from the germline V gene are LGHDT and YNNKEL (reference sequence). The CDR3 totals 17 residues. The entire variable domain, with the rest obtained from reference TRBV3-1 and TRBJ1-6, is as follows: DTAVSQTPKYLVTQMGNDKSIKCEQNLGHDTMYWYKQDSKKFLKIMFSYNNKELIINETVPNRFSPKSPDKAHLNLHINSLELGDSAVYFCASSQDIPGTGNSPLHFGNGTRLTVT.

This clonotype was recorded only once. The chain combines TRBV10-1 with TRBJ2-1; D call uncertain. Trimming stripped 8 bases from V and 0 bases from J, with 17 bases between. Germline-derived CDR1 and CDR2 are WNHNN and SYGVQD (reference sequence). The CDR3 loop spans 16 amino acids. The CDR3 bases are TGCGCCAGCTTGGTTTTGGGGTCGAGCTCCTACAATGAGCAGTTCTTC. It is translated as CASLVLGSSSYNEQFF.

The chain employs TRBV19 and TRBJ2-5; D remains unclear. Looked up from germline, CDR1 is LNHDA and CDR2 is SQIVND (reference sequence). The CDR3 covers 15 residues. Trimming removed 3 bases from V and 1 base from J, with 12 bases in between. The CDR3 region is CASSISGSSQETQYF. The DNA for the CDR3 is TGTGCCAGTAGTATTTCAGGCTCCAGCCAAGAGACCCAGTACTTC. Full variable domain (rest looked up from reference TRBV19 and TRBJ2-5): DGGITQSPKYLFRKEGQNVTLSCEQNLNHDAMYWYRQDPGQGLRLIYYSQIVNDFQKGDIAEGYSVSREKKESFPLTVTSAQKNPTAFYLCASSISGSSQETQYFGPGTRLLVL.

This clonotype was detected a few times. The J gene is TRBJ1-4, the V gene TRBV27; 9 nucleotides match TRBD1. The germline V gene encodes CDR1 MNHEY and CDR2 SMNVEV (reference sequence). This CDR3 comprises 15 residues. The V segment lost 5 bases and the J segment 8 bases; nucleotides outside the gene matches: 9. CDR3 residues: CASSRPGQGGEKLFF. CDR3 in DNA: TGTGCCAGCAGTCGGCCGGGACAGGGCGGAGAAAAACTGTTTTTT.

The chain carries TRBV9 and TRBJ2-3; D unclear. Germline V gene lookup returns CDR1 SGDLS and CDR2 YYNGEE. V was trimmed by 0 bases and J by 6 bases, leaving 5 bases between them. This CDR3 spans 12 amino acids. The CDR3 here is CASSVEEDTQYF. As DNA, the CDR3 is TGTGCCAGCAGCGTAGAGGAGGATACGCAGTATTTT.

The V call is TRBV11-2, the J call TRBJ1-1; TRBD1 agrees at 7 bases. V lost 3 bases to trimming and J lost 6 bases; unmatched junction nucleotides: 10. This CDR3 has 15 amino acids. The germline V gene encodes CDR1 SGHAT and CDR2 FQNNGV. The CDR3 DNA reads as TGTGCCAGCAGCTTCACTGCAGGGGGTTCCGCTGAAGCTTTCTTT. It yields the protein CASSFTAGGSAEAFF.

Only a few counts were recorded for this clonotype. The chain couples TRBV29-1 to TRBJ2-7, with D possibly TRBD2 on 6 matching bases. The CDR3 is 13 residues long. Trimming shortened V by 5 bases and J by 2 bases, and 13 bases separated the two germline ends. Germline V CDR1 and CDR2: SQVTM, ANQGSEA. The CDR3 nucleotides are TGCAGCGTTCAAGGAGGGCCACCCTACGAGCAGTACTTC. Amino acids: CSVQGGPPYEQYF.

This chain links TRBV27 with TRBJ2-1; maybe TRBD2 (6 bases). The last part of the DNA fits TRBJ2-7 better; the J call may be wrong. The germline gives CDR1 MNHEY, CDR2 SMNVEV (reference sequence). CDR3 length equals 13 residues. CDR3 sequence (DNA): TGTGCCAGCAGGGGACTGTCGGCCTACGAGCAGTACTTC. It yields the protein CASRGLSAYEQYF.

In DNA, the CDR3 is TGCAGTGCTAGTTGGGACCGGGCTCCCTACGAGCAGTACTTC. Amino acids: CSASWDRAPYEQYF. The chain couples TRBV20-1 to TRBJ2-7, with D possibly being TRBD1 or TRBD2 (5 bases each). The CDR3 contains 14 residues. CDR1 is DFQATT and CDR2 is SNEGSKA in the germline V gene (reference sequence). V was trimmed by 3 bases and J by 2 bases, leaving 14 bases between them.

In this sample, this clonotype turned up a few times. J is TRBJ2-5 and V is TRBV24-1; TRBD1 might be the D (5 bases). Trimming pared 0 bases from V and 0 bases from J, leaving 7 bases between. The CDR3 is made up of 15 amino acids. The germline CDR1 and CDR2 sequences are KGHDR and SFDVKD. CDR3 amino acids: CATSDLDSNQETQYF. In DNA, the CDR3 is TGTGCCACCAGTGATTTGGACAGCAACCAAGAGACCCAGTACTTC.

This clonotype appeared a few times. The V call is TRBV20-1, the J call TRBJ2-3; D is unresolved. With 6 bases removed from V and 8 bases from J, the gap between germline ends came to 12 bases. This CDR3 is 11 amino acids long. The germline V gene encodes CDR1 DFQATT and CDR2 SNEGSKA (reference sequence). CDR3 amino acids: CSAFSSATQYF. CDR3 sequence (DNA): TGCAGTGCCTTTAGCTCCGCTACGCAGTATTTT.

The rearrangement links TRBV27 to TRBJ1-2, with a tentative D call TRBD1 (6 bases). V lost 3 bases to trimming and J lost 0 bases, with 11 bases between them. This CDR3 contains 15 residues. Germline assignment: CDR1 MNHEY and CDR2 SMNVEV (reference sequence). This CDR3 is CASSFGGLANYGYTF. The CDR3 bases are TGTGCCAGCAGTTTTGGGGGCTTAGCTAACTATGGCTACACCTTC.

V and J are TRBV7-8 and TRBJ1-6; 7 bases map to TRBD1. Germline lookup yields CDR1 SGHVS and CDR2 FQNEAQ. Unmatched junction bases numbered 10, after V lost 4 bases and J lost 7 bases. The CDR3 spans 16 residues. CDR3 protein: CASSSPTPGGNSPLHF. For the CDR3, the DNA is TGTGCCAGCAGCTCTCCGACCCCAGGGGGGAATTCACCCCTCCACTTT.

This clonotype was picked up a small number of times. The rearrangement joins TRBV7-8 to TRBJ2-1; 13 positions match TRBD2. The length of the CDR3 is 17 residues. V shed 4 bases and J 3 bases; nucleotides not matched to a gene: 6. Germline CDR1 reads SGHVS; CDR2 reads FQNEAQ. DNA for the CDR3: TGTGCCAGCAGCTCAGGACTAGCGGGAGTTTTCTACAATGAGCAGTTCTTC. It specifies CASSSGLAGVFYNEQFF.

This clonotype was seen only a few times. This rearrangement joins TRBV12-3 or TRBV12-4 to TRBJ1-5, with unresolved D. The CDR3 has 15 residues. Trimming shortened V by 1 base and J by 3 bases, and 10 bases separated the two germline ends. The CDR3 loop reads CASSLDGMVNQPQHF. The CDR3, as DNA: TGTGCCAGCAGTTTAGACGGAATGGTCAATCAGCCCCAGCATTTT.

This chain joins TRBV29-1 and TRBJ1-1, with no clear D. V was shortened by 2 bases and J by 0 bases, with 16 bases between the two germline ends. The CDR3 spans 16 residues. Germline CDR1 and CDR2: SQVTM and ANQGSEA. In DNA, the CDR3 is TGCAGCGTTGAATTGGCTTGGGGTGACATGAACACTGAAGCTTTCTTT. This translates into CSVELAWGDMNTEAFF.

The V call is TRBV7-2, the J call TRBJ2-5, with 13 bases matching TRBD2. This CDR3 is 18 amino acids long. From germline, CDR1 is SGHTA and CDR2 FQGNSA. The trim removed 4 bases at V and 0 bases at J, leaving 8 bases unmatched. This chain's CDR3 is CASSWGWGTSGDQETQYF. CDR3 sequence (DNA): TGTGCCAGCAGCTGGGGGTGGGGGACTAGCGGGGACCAAGAGACCCAGTACTTC.

The V gene is TRBV28, the J gene TRBJ2-4; D not certain. Germline-derived CDR1 and CDR2 are MDHEN and SYDVKM. There are 15 residues in the CDR3. The V end lost 8 bases, the J end lost 0 bases, and 14 bases lay between the germline ends. The CDR3 DNA reads TGTGCCAGCGGCCAGAACGACGTAGCCAAAAACATTCAGTACTTC. It encodes CASGQNDVAKNIQYF.

The rearrangement joins TRBV7-2 to TRBJ2-7; 7 bases are shared with TRBD2. The germline V gene encodes CDR1 SGHTA and CDR2 FQGNSA. V dropped 4 bases and J dropped 3; count of bases not matched to a gene: 6. The CDR3 is made up of 14 amino acids. The CDR3 loop is CASSSYRDYYEQYF. CDR3 DNA sequence: TGTGCCAGCAGCTCATATAGGGACTACTACGAGCAGTACTTC.

The DNA for the CDR3 is TGTGCCAGCAGTCTAGGATCACAGGGGTATATTCAGCCCCAGCATTTT. As protein: CASSLGSQGYIQPQHF. V gene TRBV28 combines with J gene TRBJ1-5, with 7 nucleotides matching TRBD1. Trimming took 5 bases from V and 6 from J; bases not matched to a gene: 13. The germline CDR1 and CDR2 sequences are MDHEN and SYDVKM. The length of the CDR3 is 16 residues.

This clonotype was seen a handful of times. The chain has TRBV27 and TRBJ2-7; TRBD2 matches at 12 bases. The CDR3 is made up of 14 amino acids. The junction had 4 bases not matched to a gene; V was cut back by 4 bases and J by 6 bases. Germline CDR1 reads MNHEY; CDR2 reads SMNVEV (reference sequence). The CDR3 loop reads CASSSRLAGVEQYF. The CDR3 DNA follows: TGTGCCAGCAGTTCGCGACTAGCGGGGGTCGAGCAGTACTTC.

This clonotype has just one count. This chain joins TRBV11-1 and TRBJ2-5, with D perhaps being TRBD1 or TRBD2 (5 bases each). CDR3 length equals 16 residues. Trimming shortened V by 1 base and J by 4 bases, and 16 bases separated the two germline ends. In germline, CDR1 is SGHAT, CDR2 FQDESV (reference sequence). The CDR3 DNA follows: TGTGCCAGCAGCTTAGGGGACGGACTCCAGGGAGAGACCCAGTACTTC. As protein: CASSLGDGLQGETQYF.

V gene TRBV5-5 combines with J gene TRBJ2-1; tentatively, D is TRBD1 or TRBD2 (5 bases each). Trimming pared 0 bases from V and 4 bases from J, leaving 17 bases between. The CDR3 has 17 residues. Germline V CDR1 and CDR2: SGHKS, YYEKEE (reference sequence). The CDR3 region is CASSLDEWGRRYNEQFF. The CDR3 DNA reads TGTGCCAGCAGCTTGGATGAATGGGGGAGACGGTACAATGAGCAGTTCTTC. Full variable domain (rest looked up from reference TRBV5-5 and TRBJ2-1): DAGVTQSPTHLIKTRGQQVTLRCSPISGHKSVSWYQQVLGQGPQFIFQYYEKEERGRGNFPDRFSARQFPNYSSELNVNALLLGDSALYLCASSLDEWGRRYNEQFFGPGTRLTVL.

The V call is TRBV29-1, the J call TRBJ1-1; 8 positions agree with TRBD1. Looked up from germline, CDR1 is SQVTM and CDR2 is ANQGSEA. J lost 0 bases, V lost 8 bases, and 11 bases had no gene match. The CDR3 is made up of 15 amino acids. This chain's CDR3 is CSTQEIQGVNTEAFF. CDR3 bases: TGCAGCACCCAGGAAATACAGGGGGTGAACACTGAAGCTTTCTTT.

The chain employs TRBV11-2 and TRBJ2-5; 7 nucleotides agree with TRBD1. The CDR3 spans 16 residues. The junction had 14 bases not matched to a gene; V was cut back by 5 bases and J by 5 bases. Germline CDR1 reads SGHAT; CDR2 reads FQNNGV. The CDR3 loop reads CASSKGQAPSRETQYF. Written as DNA, the CDR3 is TGTGCCAGCAGCAAAGGACAGGCACCTAGTCGGGAGACCCAGTACTTC.

This clonotype was recorded a few times. This chain links TRBV3-1 with TRBJ1-1; D unresolved. The V gene's germline CDR1 is LGHDT and CDR2 YNNKEL (reference sequence). V gave up 3 bases and J gave up 5 bases, with 13 bases separating them. The CDR3 consists of 14 residues. The CDR3 DNA follows: TGTGCCAGCAGCCAGTCCCAGATGGGGACTGAAGCTTTCTTT. It codes for CASSQSQMGTEAFF.

The sample holds a few counts of this clonotype. The chain employs TRBV6-2 or TRBV6-3 and TRBJ2-7, with D uncertain. The V and J ends lost 2 bases and 3 bases respectively, with 14 bases between them. Germline V gene sequence: CDR1 MNHEY, CDR2 SVGEGT. The CDR3 totals 15 residues. In DNA form, the CDR3 reads TGTGCCAGCAGTTACAAGGACGCACCCATCTACGAGCAGTACTTC. Its translation is CASSYKDAPIYEQYF.

The chain has TRBV11-2 and TRBJ2-1; possibly TRBD2 for D (6 bases). Germline lookup yields CDR1 SGHAT and CDR2 FQNNGV. V was clipped by 0 bases and J by 2 bases, with 20 bases between them. The CDR3 contains 19 residues. The CDR3 spells CASSLDGRLLANAYNEQFF. The CDR3 DNA follows: TGTGCCAGCAGCTTAGATGGACGCCTGCTAGCGAACGCCTACAATGAGCAGTTCTTC. Full variable domain (missing parts from reference TRBV11-2 and TRBJ2-1): EAGVAQSPRYKIIEKRQSVAFWCNPISGHATLYWYQQILGQGPKLLIQFQNNGVVDDSQLPKDRFSAERLKGVDSTLKIQPAKLEDSAVYLCASSLDGRLLANAYNEQFFGPGTRLTVL.

The V and J genes are TRBV7-3 and TRBJ1-6; D remains unclear. The V end lost 6 bases, the J end lost 12 bases, and 12 bases lay between the germline ends. The CDR3 covers 12 residues. Germline V gene sequence: CDR1 SGHTA, CDR2 FQGTGA. The CDR3 loop is CASSLMSGPLHF. CDR3 coding DNA: TGTGCCAGCAGTTTGATGTCCGGACCCCTCCACTTT.

V gene TRBV6-5 combines with J gene TRBJ1-4; D is possibly TRBD1 (6 bases). The CDR3 is 16 residues long. Per the germline V gene, CDR1 is MNHEY and CDR2 is SVGAGI. The V end was cut by 0 bases, the J end by 6 bases, with 14 bases between. CDR3 loop: CASSYSRQDLDEKLFF. CDR3 in DNA: TGTGCCAGCAGTTACTCGAGACAGGACCTGGATGAAAAACTGTTTTTT.